The entry below describes one T cell receptor beta chain. The sample comes from a study of blood T cell repertoires in COVID-19. Study information: Italy, Spain and the United States were the sources of the convalescent and acute COVID-19 samples.

During active infection, Seattle patients enrolled and were then monitored through disease. Libraries were prepared by immunoSEQ multiplex PCR; TCRdb keeps only in-frame clonotypes and omits some of them. The sample includes approximately 330,000 clones, 90% of them seen just once. V lost 1 base, J lost 6 bases, and 20 bases lay in between. CDR3 length: 16 residues. From germline, CDR1 is SGHNT and CDR2 YYREEE (reference sequence). The chain recombines TRBV5-4 with TRBJ2-7, with a tentative D call TRBD2 (6 bases). The clonotype was recovered from a woman between 40 and 50 years old with COVID-19, enrolled during active disease. The sample consisted of peripheral blood. CDR3 sequence reads: CASSLTRGGSLTEQYF. DNA of the CDR3: TGTGCCAGCAGCTTGACACGTGGGGGGAGTCTGACCGAGCAGTACTTC.